This T cell receptor beta chain appears in the sequencing data of a study of human T cells and chemical hapten exposure (dated by TCRdb to the early 2020s). With regard to the full study: For sensitization, 2% DPC in acetone was applied to a roughly 2 cm by roughly 2 cm area of upper inner arm skin. Libraries were pooled for sequencing, and per-sample TCR yields varied mainly because of small differences in library volumes within the pool. In alopecia patients, the study followed how the peripheral blood TCR repertoire changed in vivo over primary and secondary sensitization to diphenylcyclopropenone (DPC), a hapten. Alopecia areata with under or over 50% scalp involvement, alopecia totalis and alopecia universalis were represented in the patient cohort, which was mostly female. Throughout the study period of approximately 23 weeks, patients also received therapeutic DPC doses to the scalp every week. Blood for TCR sequencing was provided by twenty-nine alopecia patients at one to four time points (pre-sensitization, 2, 6 and 24 weeks). Patient blood was sampled pre-sensitization (week 0) and at 2, 6 and about 24 weeks after DPC sensitization. Patch tests used Finn chambers with 0.01% DPC on the upper back, scored after 6 days by International Contact Dermatitis Research Group standards.

The CDR3 spans 16 residues, from the cysteine through the phenylalanine. The only DNA kept is the CDR3, 48 bases in frame from the first base. V loses 5 bases of germline sequence and J loses 2 bases, and the interval between the two ends is 13 bases. From the germline V gene, CDR1 is SGHTA and CDR2 is FQGNSA. General conclusions and limits of the study: Compared with pre-sensitization or healthy control sets, expanded TCRs formed significantly more large CDR3 similarity clusters, which is consistent with antigen-driven responses. Repeated subsampling changed both the strength of the expansion versus patch-test correlation and the threshold at which the correlation became significant. DPC sensitization did not change the number of TCRs with a frequency above 1 in 1000, and there was no evidence of changes in global repertoire structure. Because every patient had alopecia, a presumed autoimmune disease, the patients' immune response might differ from that of healthy individuals. A positive correlation was found between the number of PT1 expanded TCRs and patch test score, with significance reached at thresholds 8, 16 and 32 but not 4.

In regard to this clonotype: Its target antigen remains unknown. Base qualities were left out, and no much larger clone turns up one base away.

The intended sense of this specimen's time point label: patch test 1, 2 weeks after DPC sensitization. The treatment or condition label of this sample denotes: therapeutic diphenylcyclopropenone sensitization with weekly scalp DPC. Blood at each patch-test visit was drawn before the patch test was applied. Patients were eligible if aged 18 to 70, diagnosed with alopecia and judged suitable for DPC therapy, and pregnant patients were excluded. Total RNA was extracted from unfractionated whole blood that had been collected in Tempus Blood RNA tubes. Library method: RACE. The instrument was a NextSeq 500. During library preparation, unique molecular identifiers were attached to individual cDNA molecules so that TCRs could be counted in a quantitative, reproducible way. Each blood RNA sample was used to sequence both TCR alpha and TCR beta chains. Under the source paper's analysis protocol: Samples had a median of roughly 100,000 TCRs, with a range from roughly 23,224 to 750,000. The Decombinator software suite was used to annotate the V, J and CDR3 of the TCR reads. For the PS versus PT1 abundance plots, all samples were subsampled to the same number of TCRs (28,000). Expanded TCRs were defined as absent before sensitization and observed at least eight times at the 2-week time point. TCRdb redid the processing of the public reads, applying fastp at Q25 and MiXCR, and retained in-frame beta chains. Rows merge per CDR3 protein into single entries with the most common DNA and genes. TCRdb's processing, not the study's, gives the V and J calls here. For this sample the table gives 150,000 to 200,000 distinct CDR3 sequences, of which more than 14% were detected only once. 1.7% of the sample is held by the ten biggest clonotypes.

The specimen was whole blood, collected in connection with sensitization to the hapten diphenylcyclopropenone (DPC). This TCR derives from a woman aged 30 to 39 with alopecia areata. Some clones in this sample may be carry-over from other donors' samples. The chain couples TRBV7-2 to TRBJ1-6; tentative D gene TRBD1, with 5 bases matching. The base sequence is TGTGCCAGCAGCCTATCTTTAGGGGCCTATAATTCACCCCTCCACTTT. This sequence encodes CASSLSLGAYNSPLHF.